This TCR beta chain was documented in a study of CD8 T cells in ankylosing spondylitis. A note on this clonotype: Its antigen is currently unknown.

The study, taken as a whole, reports: CD8+ disease-linked clones were present at relatively low frequencies in blood. Characteristic, it appeared, of ankylosing spondylitis blood was a TCR beta motif of roughly eight highly homologous variants.

Scientists made TCR beta libraries using quantitative 5'-RACE with molecular barcodes. MiXCR, applied by TCRdb to the 5' RACE reads, yields one record per CDR3 protein. This sample carries some 200,000 distinct CDR3 sequences, about 13% of them seen once, and the ten largest clones take 16%. Germline V gene data show CDR1 as SQVTM and CDR2 as ANQGSEA. Between the trimmed V and J ends, which lost 7 bases and 8 bases, there was a span of 20 bases. The length of the CDR3 is 13 residues. The origin of this receptor is a male donor with ankylosing spondylitis or in good health (not recorded which). This chain joins TRBV29-1 and TRBJ1-2; D may be TRBD1 (6 bases). Sequences were obtained from blood, either unsorted or a sorted T cell fraction (not recorded which). The DNA of the CDR3 is TGCAGCGCCCGGGGGGGCACCCAAGGAGGCTACACCTTC. Translated: CSARGGTQGGYTF.